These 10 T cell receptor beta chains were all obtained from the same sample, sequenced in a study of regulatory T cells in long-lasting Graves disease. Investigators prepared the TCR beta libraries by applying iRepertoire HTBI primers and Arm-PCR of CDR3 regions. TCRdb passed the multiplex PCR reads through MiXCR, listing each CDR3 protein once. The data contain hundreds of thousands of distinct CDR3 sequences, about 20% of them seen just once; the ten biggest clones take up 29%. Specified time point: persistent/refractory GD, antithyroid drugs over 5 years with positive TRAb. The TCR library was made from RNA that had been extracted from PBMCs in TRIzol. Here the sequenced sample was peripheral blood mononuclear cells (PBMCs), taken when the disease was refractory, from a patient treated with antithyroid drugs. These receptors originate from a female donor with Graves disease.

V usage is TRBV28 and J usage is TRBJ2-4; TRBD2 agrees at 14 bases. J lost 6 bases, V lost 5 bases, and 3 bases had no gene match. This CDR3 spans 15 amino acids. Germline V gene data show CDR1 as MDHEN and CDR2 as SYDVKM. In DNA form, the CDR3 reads TGTGCCAGCAGTATCGGGACTAGCGGGAGAAACATTCAGTACTTC. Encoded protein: CASSIGTSGRNIQYF. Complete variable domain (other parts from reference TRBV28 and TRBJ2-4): DVKVTQSSRYLVKRTGEKVFLECVQDMDHENMFWYRQDPGLGLRLIYFSYDVKMKEKGDIPEGYSVSREKKERFSLILESASTNQTSMYLCASSIGTSGRNIQYFGAGTRLSVL.

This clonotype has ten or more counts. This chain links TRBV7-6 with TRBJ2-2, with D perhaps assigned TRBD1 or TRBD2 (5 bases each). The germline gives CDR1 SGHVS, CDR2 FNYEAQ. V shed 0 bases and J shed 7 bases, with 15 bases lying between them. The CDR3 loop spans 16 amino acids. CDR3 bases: TGTGCCAGCAGCTTAGCATCGGGACGAGGAGGCGGGGAGCTGTTTTTT. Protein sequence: CASSLASGRGGGELFF.

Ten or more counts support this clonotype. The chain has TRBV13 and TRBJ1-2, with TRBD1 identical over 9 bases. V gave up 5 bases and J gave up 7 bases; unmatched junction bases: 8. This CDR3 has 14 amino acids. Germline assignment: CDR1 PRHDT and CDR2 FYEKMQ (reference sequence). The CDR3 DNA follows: TGTGCCAGCAGCCGCCGGACAGGGGCGTCTGGCTACACCTTC. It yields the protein CASSRRTGASGYTF.

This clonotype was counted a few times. CDR3 protein: CASLAGGSYEQYF. The CDR3, as DNA: TGTGCCAGCTTAGCGGGGGGCTCCTACGAGCAGTACTTC. The chain recombines TRBV6-1 with TRBJ2-7; 10 bases align to TRBD2. In germline, CDR1 is MNHNS, CDR2 SASEGT. With 8 bases clipped from V and 0 bases from J, the junction kept 1 base outside the gene matches. CDR3 length: 13 amino acids.

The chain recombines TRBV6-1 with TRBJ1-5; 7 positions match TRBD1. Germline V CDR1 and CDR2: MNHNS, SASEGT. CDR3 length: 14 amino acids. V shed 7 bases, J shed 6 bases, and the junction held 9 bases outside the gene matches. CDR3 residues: CASTTGQAIQPQHF. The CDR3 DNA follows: TGTGCCAGCACCACCGGACAGGCGATTCAGCCCCAGCATTTT.

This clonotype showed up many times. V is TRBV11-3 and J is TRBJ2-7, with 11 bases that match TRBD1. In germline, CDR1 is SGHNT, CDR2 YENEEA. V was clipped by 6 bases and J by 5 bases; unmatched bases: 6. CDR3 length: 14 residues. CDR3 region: CASSQGQGEDEQYF. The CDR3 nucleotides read TGTGCCAGCAGTCAGGGACAGGGGGAGGACGAGCAGTACTTC.

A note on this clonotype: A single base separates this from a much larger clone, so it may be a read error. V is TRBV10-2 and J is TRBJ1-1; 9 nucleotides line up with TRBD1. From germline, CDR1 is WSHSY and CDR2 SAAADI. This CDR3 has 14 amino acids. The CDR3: CASSLQGAHTEAIF. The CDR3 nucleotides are TGCGCCAGCAGTTTACAGGGGGCGCATACTGAAGCTATCTTT.

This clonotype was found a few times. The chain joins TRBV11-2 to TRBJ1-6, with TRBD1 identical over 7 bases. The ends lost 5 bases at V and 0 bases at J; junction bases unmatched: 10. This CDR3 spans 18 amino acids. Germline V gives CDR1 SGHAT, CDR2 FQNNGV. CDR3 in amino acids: CASSRSGTESSYNSPLHF. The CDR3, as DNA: TGTGCCAGCAGCCGGTCCGGGACAGAGAGCTCCTATAATTCACCCCTCCACTTT.

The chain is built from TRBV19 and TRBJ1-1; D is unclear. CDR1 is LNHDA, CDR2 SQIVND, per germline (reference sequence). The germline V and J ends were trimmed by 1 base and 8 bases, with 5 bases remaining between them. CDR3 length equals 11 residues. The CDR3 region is CASSIGQEAFF. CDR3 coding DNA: TGTGCCAGTAGTATAGGCCAAGAAGCTTTCTTT.

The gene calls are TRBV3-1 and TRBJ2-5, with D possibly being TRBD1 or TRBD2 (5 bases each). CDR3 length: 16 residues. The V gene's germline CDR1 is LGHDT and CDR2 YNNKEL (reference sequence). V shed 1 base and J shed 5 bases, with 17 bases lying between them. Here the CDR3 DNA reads TGTGCCAGCAGCCAAGGAGGTGTAGTACGGGGCGAGACCCAGTACTTC. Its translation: CASSQGGVVRGETQYF.